The clone carrying this T cell receptor (beta chain) was observed many times. The target antigen is unknown. V lost 6 bases and J lost 5, with 9 bases in between. The CDR3 is 12 amino acids. Per the germline V gene, CDR1 is SGHVS and CDR2 is FNYEAQ. TCRdb itself ran the reads through MiXCR, one entry per CDR3 protein. The profile shows 900,000 to 950,000 distinct CDR3 sequences, approximately 33% of them singletons. This entry is derived from a study of T cell repertoires in cytomegalovirus infection. Study details: TCR beta signatures that were public indicated CMV infection and matching HLA type. Regarding the study as a whole: Ex vivo responses were dominated by HLA-C-restricted CMV-specific TCR beta clonotypes. Cumulative public TCR beta family frequency identified carriers of CMV plus the relevant HLA.

Material: cultured CD8+ T cells from PBMCs, obtained from culture after CMV antigen stimulation. The chain carries TRBV7-6 and TRBJ2-3; D is unclear. This sequence originates from a human donor in good health (CMV status not recorded). Some clones in this sample may be carry-over from other donors' samples. The CDR3 DNA is TGTGCCAGCAGTCCCTCCGGAGATACGCAGTATTTT. Translating gives CASSPSGDTQYF. The full variable domain, completed using reference TRBV7-6 and TRBJ2-3, is GAGVSQSPRYKVTKRGQDVALRCDPISGHVSLYWYRQALGQGPEFLTYFNYEAQQDKSGLPNDRFSAERPEGSISTLTIQRTEQRDSAMYRCASSPSGDTQYFGPGTRLTVL.